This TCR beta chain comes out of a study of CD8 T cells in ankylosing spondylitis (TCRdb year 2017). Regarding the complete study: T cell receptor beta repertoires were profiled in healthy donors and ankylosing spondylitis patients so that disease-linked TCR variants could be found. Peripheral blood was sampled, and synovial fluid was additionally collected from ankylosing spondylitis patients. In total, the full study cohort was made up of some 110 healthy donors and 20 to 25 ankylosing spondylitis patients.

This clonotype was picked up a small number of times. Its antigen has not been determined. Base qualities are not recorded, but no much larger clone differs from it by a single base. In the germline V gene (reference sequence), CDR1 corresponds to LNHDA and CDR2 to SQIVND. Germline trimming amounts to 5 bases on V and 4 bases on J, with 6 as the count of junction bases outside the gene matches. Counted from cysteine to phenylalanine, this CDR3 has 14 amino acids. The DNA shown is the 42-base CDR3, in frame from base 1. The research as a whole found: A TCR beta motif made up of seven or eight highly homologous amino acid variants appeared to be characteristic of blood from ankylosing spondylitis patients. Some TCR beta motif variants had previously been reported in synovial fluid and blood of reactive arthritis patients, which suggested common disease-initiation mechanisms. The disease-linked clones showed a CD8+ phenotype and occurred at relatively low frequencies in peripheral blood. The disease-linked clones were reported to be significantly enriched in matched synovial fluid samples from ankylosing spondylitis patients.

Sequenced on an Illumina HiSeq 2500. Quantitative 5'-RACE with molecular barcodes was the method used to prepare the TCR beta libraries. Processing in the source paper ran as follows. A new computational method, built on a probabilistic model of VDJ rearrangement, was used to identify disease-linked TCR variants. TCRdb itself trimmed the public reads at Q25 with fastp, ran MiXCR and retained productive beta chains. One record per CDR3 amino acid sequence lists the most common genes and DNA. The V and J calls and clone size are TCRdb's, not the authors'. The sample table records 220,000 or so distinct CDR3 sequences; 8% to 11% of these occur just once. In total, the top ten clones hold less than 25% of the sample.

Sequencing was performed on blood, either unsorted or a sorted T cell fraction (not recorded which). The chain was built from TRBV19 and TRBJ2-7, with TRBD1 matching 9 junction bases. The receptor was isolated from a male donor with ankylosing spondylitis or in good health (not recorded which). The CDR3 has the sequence CASSRGQGRYEQYF. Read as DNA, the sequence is TGTGCCAGTAGTCGGGGACAGGGTCGTTACGAGCAGTACTTC.